Listed below are T cell receptor beta chains from one sample, sequenced in a study of metastatic and nonmetastatic thyroid tumors. MiXCR re-clonotyped the PCR reads for TCRdb. The sample has approximately 38,000 clones, around a third seen once; the top ten hold about 16%. Sequences were obtained from tumor tissue. These receptors were collected from a female donor with papillary thyroid cancer or a benign thyroid nodule (not recorded which). Some clones in this sample may be carry-over from other donors' samples. Each CDR3 is given with its conserved first and last residue. The order of the fields is D gene, clone size, V gene, J gene, CDR3 protein. A D gene is named only where the DNA matches it firmly. Size is omitted from some rows. Given values are once, few, many or a class for expanded clones.

TRBD1,.,TRBV6-1,TRBJ2-7,CASSQGDRPTYEQYF
TRBD2,.,TRBV11-2,TRBJ2-1,CASSSPCTSGNNEQFF
.,once,TRBV3-1,TRBJ2-5,CASSQGTRTQYF
TRBD2,few,TRBV6-2/TRBV6-3,TRBJ2-5,CASSPVSSGRRETQYF
.,.,TRBV6-1,TRBJ2-7,CASSDIDTHEQYF
.,.,TRBV11-1,TRBJ2-3,CASSSEGGQGDTQYF
TRBD2,.,TRBV12-3/TRBV12-4,TRBJ2-5,CASRPTAGRETQYF
TRBD1,.,TRBV6-2/TRBV6-3,TRBJ2-5,CASSYYDRGETQYF
.,few,TRBV12-3/TRBV12-4,TRBJ2-2,CAIRRGISTGELFF
TRBD2,.,TRBV20-1,TRBJ2-7,CSADELLAGTYEQYF
.,few,TRBV6-4,TRBJ2-2,CASSDTDRTGELFF
TRBD2,few,TRBV3-1,TRBJ2-3,CASSPPGLATQYF
.,few,TRBV6-2/TRBV6-3,TRBJ2-2,CASRQGAGELFF
TRBD2,.,TRBV11-2,TRBJ2-3,CASSDLAGGPIADTQYF
TRBD1,.,TRBV20-1,TRBJ2-2,CSARDYRGPSGELFF
.,medium-sized,TRBV20-1,TRBJ2-7,CSARARRVEQYF
.,.,TRBV7-6,TRBJ2-2,CASSSNQNTGELFF
.,few,TRBV6-1,TRBJ1-1,CASSPPGLGNTEAFF
.,few,TRBV6-1,TRBJ2-7,CASSKRPTGPISYEQYF
.,.,TRBV6-1,TRBJ1-1,CASSEKGGAGTEAFF
TRBD1,.,TRBV6-1,TRBJ1-2,CASSPGTGGDYGYTF
TRBD2,.,TRBV11-1,TRBJ2-1,CASSLGGGGDNEQFF
.,once,TRBV5-1,TRBJ2-3,CASSLSGSYTDTQYF
.,.,TRBV6-1,TRBJ2-7,CASLGGVYYEKYF
TRBD1,few,TRBV4-2,TRBJ2-3,CASSDRVLGPTDTQYF
.,.,TRBV28,TRBJ1-3,CASSLGVRSGNTIYF
TRBD2,few,TRBV6-1,TRBJ2-7,CASTGLADSSYEQYF
.,few,TRBV6-1,TRBJ1-1,CASTDGRGTEAFF
.,.,TRBV13,TRBJ2-3,CASSLIVDTQYF
.,.,TRBV6-1,TRBJ2-7,CASSAFRTGGEQYF
.,.,TRBV7-3,TRBJ2-5,CASSLGAEETQYF
.,.,TRBV4-2,TRBJ2-3,CASSQDQGRYTQYF
.,few,TRBV16,TRBJ1-6,CASSQSKNHNSPLHF
.,.,TRBV6-2/TRBV6-3,TRBJ2-2,CASSYSETGELFF
TRBD2,.,TRBV11-2,TRBJ2-3,CASSRTGTSSSSTDTQYF
.,.,TRBV6-5,TRBJ2-2,CASSYIVAEDTGELFF
TRBD2,.,TRBV27,TRBJ2-1,CASSSSGLARTPQVGNEQFF
TRBD2,.,TRBV6-2/TRBV6-3,TRBJ2-5,CASKRLAGGQETQYF
TRBD2,few,TRBV6-2/TRBV6-3,TRBJ2-2,CASSLTSGRNTGELFF
TRBD2,.,TRBV6-2/TRBV6-3,TRBJ2-3,CASSYGTSGRAFLTDTQYF
TRBD1,.,TRBV9,TRBJ1-6,CASNDGTGGSPLHF
.,.,TRBV20-1,TRBJ1-6,CSASSDRDVNSPLHF